This is a list of T cell receptor beta chains from one sample in a study of blood T cell repertoires in COVID-19. Using immunoSEQ multiplex PCR, the repertoire was profiled, and TCRdb retains in-frame clones only, with some absent. The sample consists of more than 150,000 clones, around 84% of them appearing once. The specimen was PBMCs or T cells enriched from blood (not recorded which). These receptors were obtained from a woman in her forties or fifties who had recovered from COVID-19. Both conserved end residues are part of each CDR3. A D gene is named only where the DNA matches it firmly. Not every row has a clone size; where given, it reads once, few, many or a size class.

j_call | clone_size | v_call | d_call | cdr3_length | cdr3_nt | cdr3_aa
TRBJ1-6 | - | TRBV6-5 | TRBD1 | 14 | TGTGCCAGCATATTACAGGGGAATGATTCACCCCTCCACTTT | CASILQGNDSPLHF
TRBJ2-7 | - | TRBV3-1/TRBV3-2 | TRBD1 | 14 | TGTGCCAGCAGCCAACGGGACAGCTCCTACGAGCAGTACTTC | CASSQRDSSYEQYF
TRBJ1-2 | - | TRBV19 | - | 15 | TGTGCCAGTAGTATAGGCACACAGGGTAACTATGGCTACACCTTC | CASSIGTQGNYGYTF
TRBJ2-2 | few | TRBV11-3 | - | 14 | TGTGCCAGCAGCCAAGGGGTCACCAGCGGGGAGCTGTTTTTT | CASSQGVTSGELFF
TRBJ2-5 | once | TRBV7-6 | - | 16 | TGTGCCAGCAGCGCCCCCCAAGGTCAGGGTTGGGAGACCCAGTACTTC | CASSAPQGQGWETQYF
TRBJ1-2 | - | TRBV3-1/TRBV3-2 | TRBD1 | 13 | TGTGCCAGCAGCCAAGGACAGGGGGGTGGCTACACCTTC | CASSQGQGGGYTF
TRBJ2-3 | - | TRBV28 | TRBD2 | 15 | TGTGCCAGCAGTGCTAGCGGAGTGTCCAAGCATACGCAGTATTTT | CASSASGVSKHTQYF
TRBJ1-4 | - | TRBV28 | - | 13 | TGTGCCAGCACCGGGACACCTAATGAAAAACTGTTTTTT | CASTGTPNEKLFF
TRBJ1-5 | - | TRBV2 | TRBD1 | 15 | TGTGCCAGCCTTCCCGGGACAGGGTATGTGCAGCCCCAGCATTTT | CASLPGTGYVQPQHF
TRBJ2-7 | - | TRBV18 | TRBD1 | 15 | TGTGCCAGCTCACTAAGCACAGGGGGCGCCTACGAGCAGTACTTC | CASSLSTGGAYEQYF
TRBJ2-1 | - | TRBV3-1/TRBV3-2 | - | 16 | TGTGCCAGCAGCCCCTCAGGGGCGCGCATATACAATGAGCAGTTCTTC | CASSPSGARIYNEQFF
TRBJ1-5 | - | TRBV2 | TRBD1 | 16 | TGTGCCAGCAGCGGGACAGGGGGTGAGACGGAGCAGCCCCAGCATTTT | CASSGTGGETEQPQHF
TRBJ1-1 | few | TRBV4-2 | - | 15 | TGTGCCAGCAGCCAAGAGCAGGGGCGGGCTGGGGAAGCTTTCTTT | CASSQEQGRAGEAFF
TRBJ2-2 | many | TRBV5-1 | TRBD2 | 18 | TGCGCCAGCAGCTTGGCCGCTCTAGCGGGAGGAGTCTCCGGGGAGCTGTTTTTT | CASSLAALAGGVSGELFF
TRBJ2-5 | once | TRBV7-8 | TRBD2 | 15 | TGTGCCAGCAGTTTAGCCGGGACTAGCGTGGAGACCCAGTACTTC | CASSLAGTSVETQYF
TRBJ2-7 | - | TRBV28 | - | 13 | TGTGCCAGCAGTACGAGGGACACCTACGAGCAGTACTTC | CASSTRDTYEQYF
TRBJ2-7 | - | TRBV4-3 | TRBD2 | 15 | TGCGCCAGCAGCCAAGTTAGCGGGATGGGGTACGAGCAGTACTTC | CASSQVSGMGYEQYF
TRBJ2-1 | once | TRBV7-2 | - | 13 | TGTGCCAGTCGACGGAGCTCCTACAATGAGCAGTTCTTC | CASRRSSYNEQFF
TRBJ2-7 | - | TRBV27 | TRBD2 | 15 | TGTGCCAGCAGTCCCTTCTACCGACTAGCGGGGCAGCAGTACTTC | CASSPFYRLAGQQYF
TRBJ2-5 | - | TRBV11-2 | TRBD1 | 14 | TGTGCCAGCAGCCCTACGGACAGGGCGGAGACCCAGTACTTC | CASSPTDRAETQYF
TRBJ1-1 | - | TRBV2 | - | 13 | TGTGCCAGCCAACAGGATTTGAACACTGAAGCTTTCTTT | CASQQDLNTEAFF
TRBJ1-2 | - | TRBV28 | - | 13 | TGTGCCAGCTCCGGCCCGGAGGGCTATGGCTACACCTTC | CASSGPEGYGYTF
TRBJ2-7 | - | TRBV5-1 | - | 11 | TGCGCCAGCAGCCAGGGATACGAGCAGTACTTC | CASSQGYEQYF
TRBJ1-4 | once | TRBV5-3 | - | 18 | TGTGCCAGAAGCTTCCGTAGTTCTTGGGGGCCTCATAATGAAAAACTGTTTTTT | CARSFRSSWGPHNEKLFF
TRBJ2-3 | - | TRBV4-1 | TRBD2 | 17 | TGCGCCAGCAGCCTAAAAGGAGGCGGGGGGGCCGGAGATACGCAGTATTTT | CASSLKGGGGAGDTQYF
TRBJ1-2 | - | TRBV5-8 | - | 14 | TGTGCCAGTATGCTCAGGACAGTAAACTATGGCTACACCTTC | CASMLRTVNYGYTF
TRBJ2-6 | few | TRBV19 | - | 16 | TGTGCCAGTAGTCATGGACAAGCTTCTGGGGCCAACGTCCTGACTTTC | CASSHGQASGANVLTF
TRBJ1-2 | - | TRBV19 | TRBD1 | 14 | TGTGCCAGTAGTATAACGGGGACAGGGGATGGCTACACCTTC | CASSITGTGDGYTF
TRBJ2-5 | - | TRBV7-2 | TRBD2 | 16 | TGTGCCAGCAGCCCATGGGGCGGGGGGGCCCAAGAGACCCAGTACTTC | CASSPWGGGAQETQYF
TRBJ2-2 | - | TRBV10-3 | - | 17 | TGTGCCATCAGTCCTCCTGGCCAGACAGGGAACACCGGGGAGCTGTTTTTT | CAISPPGQTGNTGELFF
TRBJ1-1 | once | TRBV28 | - | 13 | TGTGCCAGCAACCGGGGAGGGAGCACTGAAGCTTTCTTT | CASNRGGSTEAFF
TRBJ2-7 | few | TRBV29-1 | TRBD1 | 15 | TGCAGCGTTGAAGATGACAGGGGGGGCTCCTACGAGCAGTACTTC | CSVEDDRGGSYEQYF
TRBJ2-2 | - | TRBV6-4 | TRBD1 | 15 | TGTGCCAGCAGCGCCGGGACAGGGGTGACCGGGGAGCTGTTTTTT | CASSAGTGVTGELFF
TRBJ1-3 | - | TRBV7-2 | - | 18 | TGTGCCAGCAGCTTAGAAGGTCCGGGTTCCCATTCTGGAAACACCATATATTTT | CASSLEGPGSHSGNTIYF
TRBJ1-1 | - | TRBV28 | - | 11 | TGTGCCAGCACTCAGGGTACGAGGGCTTTCTTT | CASTQGTRAFF
TRBJ2-3 | - | TRBV29-1 | TRBD2 | 16 | TGCAGCGTTGAAGATCGGCTAGCGGGCGTCACAGATACGCAGTATTTT | CSVEDRLAGVTDTQYF
TRBJ1-3 | few | TRBV9 | - | 15 | TGTGCCAGCAGCGTAAAGGGCGGGTACGGAAACACCATATATTTT | CASSVKGGYGNTIYF
TRBJ2-1 | - | TRBV7-9 | TRBD2 | 14 | TGTGCCAGCAGCACGAGCGGGAAAAGTAATGAGCAGTTCTTC | CASSTSGKSNEQFF
TRBJ2-1 | once | TRBV6-5 | - | 11 | TGTGCCAGCAGAGCTTACAATGAGCAGTTCTTC | CASRAYNEQFF
TRBJ2-2 | - | TRBV25-1 | TRBD2 | 16 | TGTGCCAGCAGTGAAGGCGGGGGGGCCAGGGCCGGGGAGCTGTTTTTT | CASSEGGGARAGELFF
TRBJ1-6 | - | TRBV10-1 | - | 18 | TGCGCCAGCATTAGTGCCCTCCTTTCCCCCAAATATGATTCACCCCTCCACTTT | CASISALLSPKYDSPLHF
TRBJ2-7 | few | TRBV4-2 | TRBD2 | 18 | TGTGCCAGCAGCCAAGGTCCCGGGACTAGCGGGAGGTTGTACGAGCAGTACTTC | CASSQGPGTSGRLYEQYF
TRBJ2-7 | - | TRBV15 | TRBD1 | 14 | TGTGCCACCGCGGAACAGGGGGTATCCTACGAGCAGTACTTC | CATAEQGVSYEQYF
TRBJ2-7 | - | TRBV29-1 | TRBD1 | 14 | TGCAGCGTTGTCGGGACAGGGGTTGCCCACGAGCAGTACTTC | CSVVGTGVAHEQYF
TRBJ2-2 | - | TRBV21-1 | - | 19 | TGTGCCAGCAGCAAAGTAGAGGTTCGGAGCGGGAGAAGGACCGGGGAGCTGTTTTTT | CASSKVEVRSGRRTGELFF
TRBJ2-2 | - | TRBV6-2/TRBV6-3 | - | 13 | TGTGCCAGCAGTTACCCGTACACCGGGGAGCTGTTTTTT | CASSYPYTGELFF
TRBJ1-5 | - | TRBV12-3/TRBV12-4 | - | 13 | TGTGCCAGCAGTTTGGGAGTTGATCAGCCCCAGCATTTT | CASSLGVDQPQHF
TRBJ1-1 | few | TRBV7-2 | - | 14 | TGTGCCAGCAGCTTAGGGGGAGGGAACACTGAAGCTTTCTTT | CASSLGGGNTEAFF
TRBJ2-3 | - | TRBV18 | - | 14 | TGTGCCAGCTCATCGACCTCTGGGAGAGATACGCAGTATTTT | CASSSTSGRDTQYF
TRBJ1-6 | - | TRBV10-3 | - | 15 | TGTGCCATCAGAAATTATGTGGGCCATAATTCACCCCTCCACTTT | CAIRNYVGHNSPLHF
TRBJ2-5 | - | TRBV3-1/TRBV3-2 | - | 15 | TGTGCCAGCAGCCAAGATTCCGGCGGGATGGAGACCCAGTACTTC | CASSQDSGGMETQYF